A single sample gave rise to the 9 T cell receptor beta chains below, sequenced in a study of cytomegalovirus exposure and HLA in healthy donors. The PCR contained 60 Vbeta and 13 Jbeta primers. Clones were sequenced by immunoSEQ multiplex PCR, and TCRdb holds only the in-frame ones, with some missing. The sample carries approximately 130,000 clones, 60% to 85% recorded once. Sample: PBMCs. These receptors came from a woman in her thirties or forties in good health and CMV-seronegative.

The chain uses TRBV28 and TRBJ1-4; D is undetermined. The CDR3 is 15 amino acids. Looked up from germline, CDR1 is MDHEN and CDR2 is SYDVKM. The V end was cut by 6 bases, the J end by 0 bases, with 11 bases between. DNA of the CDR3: TGTGCCAGCAGACTAGGCGGAACAACTAATGAAAAACTGTTTTTT. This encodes CASRLGGTTNEKLFF.

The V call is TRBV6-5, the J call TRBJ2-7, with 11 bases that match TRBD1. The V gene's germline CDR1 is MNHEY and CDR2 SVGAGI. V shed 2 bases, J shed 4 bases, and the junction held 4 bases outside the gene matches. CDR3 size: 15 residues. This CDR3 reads CASSYRDRGKYEQYF. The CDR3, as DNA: TGTGCCAGCAGTTACCGGGACAGGGGGAAGTACGAGCAGTACTTC.

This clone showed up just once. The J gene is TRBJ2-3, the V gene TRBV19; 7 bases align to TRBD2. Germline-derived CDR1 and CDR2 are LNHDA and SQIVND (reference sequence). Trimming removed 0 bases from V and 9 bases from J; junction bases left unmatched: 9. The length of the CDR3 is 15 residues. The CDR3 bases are TGTGCCAGTAGTATAGATTTGGCGGGAGCGGGGACGCAGTATTTT. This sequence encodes CASSIDLAGAGTQYF.

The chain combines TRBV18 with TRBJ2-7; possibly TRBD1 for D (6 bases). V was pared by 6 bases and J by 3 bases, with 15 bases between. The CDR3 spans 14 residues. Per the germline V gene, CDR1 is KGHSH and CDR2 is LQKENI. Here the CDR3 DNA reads TGTGCCAGCTCGTTGACAGGACCGTACTACGAGCAGTACTTC. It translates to CASSLTGPYYEQYF.

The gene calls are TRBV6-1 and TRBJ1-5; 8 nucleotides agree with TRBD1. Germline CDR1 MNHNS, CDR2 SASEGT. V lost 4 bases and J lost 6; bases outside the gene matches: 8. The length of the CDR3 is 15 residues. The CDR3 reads CASSGGRGLSQPQHF. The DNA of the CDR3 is TGTGCCAGCAGTGGTGGCAGGGGGCTGAGTCAGCCCCAGCATTTT.

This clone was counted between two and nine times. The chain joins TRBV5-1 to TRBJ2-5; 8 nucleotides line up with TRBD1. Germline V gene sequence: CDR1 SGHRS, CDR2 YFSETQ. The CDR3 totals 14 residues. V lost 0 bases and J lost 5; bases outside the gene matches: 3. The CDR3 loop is CASSLGTGRETQYF. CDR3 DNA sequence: TGCGCCAGCAGCTTGGGGACAGGGCGGGAGACCCAGTACTTC.

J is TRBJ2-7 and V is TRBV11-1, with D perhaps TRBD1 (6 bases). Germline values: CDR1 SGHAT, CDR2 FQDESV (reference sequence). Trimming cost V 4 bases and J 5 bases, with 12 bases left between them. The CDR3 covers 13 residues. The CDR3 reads CASSWSRGDEQYF. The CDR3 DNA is TGTGCCAGCAGCTGGAGCAGGGGCGACGAGCAGTACTTC.

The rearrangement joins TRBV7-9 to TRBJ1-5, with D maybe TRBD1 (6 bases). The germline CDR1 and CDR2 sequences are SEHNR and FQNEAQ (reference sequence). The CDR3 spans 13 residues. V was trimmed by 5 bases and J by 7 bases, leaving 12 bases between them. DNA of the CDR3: TGTGCCAGCAGCACCACAGGGTTGCAGCCCCAGCATTTT. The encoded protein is CASSTTGLQPQHF.

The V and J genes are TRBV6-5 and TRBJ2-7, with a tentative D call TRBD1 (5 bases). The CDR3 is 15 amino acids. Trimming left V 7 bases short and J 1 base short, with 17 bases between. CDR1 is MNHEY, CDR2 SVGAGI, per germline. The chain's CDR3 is CASKPGIGESYEQYF. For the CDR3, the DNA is TGTGCCAGCAAACCAGGGATAGGGGAATCCTACGAGCAGTACTTC.